This T cell receptor beta chain originates from a study of early T cells in non-severe SARS-CoV-2 infection. The wider study: Sequenced bulk RNA came from whole blood that was unsorted, and chains were unpaired.

Study-level points and caveats: The study's VDJdb matching favored anti-spike CD8 responses and missed private and CD4 specificities.

TCRdb recomputed calls from the 5' RACE reads with MiXCR, one row per CDR3 protein. The table records 70,000 or so distinct CDR3 sequences, approximately 13% of them present only once. The V end lost 3 bases, the J end lost 2 bases, and 6 bases lay between the germline ends. Germline assignment: CDR1 SGHTA and CDR2 FQGNSA. The CDR3 extends over 13 amino acids. This clonotype was observed many times. Its matching antigen is unknown. This TCR derives from an adult who was a healthcare worker with PCR-confirmed SARS-CoV-2 infection or an uninfected control (not recorded which). What was sequenced was whole blood. The chain employs TRBV7-2 and TRBJ2-3; D uncertain. The CDR3 region has the DNA TGTGCCAGCAGCTTCCCGGCCACAGATACGCAGTATTTT. This codes for CASSFPATDTQYF. Looking up the rest from reference TRBV7-2 and TRBJ2-3 gives the full variable domain: GAGVSQSPSNKVTEKGKDVELRCDPISGHTALYWYRQSLGQGLEFLIYFQGNSAPDKSGLPSDRFSAERTGGSVSTLTIQRTQQEDSAVYLCASSFPATDTQYFGPGTRLTVL.